This T cell receptor beta chain was captured in a study of ipilimumab plus nivolumab after autologous stem cell transplantation. The wider study: Patients received a median of roughly five ipilimumab and about 8 nivolumab doses. DLBCL patients had primary refractory or relapsed disease.

Starting 14 to 28 days after autologous transplant, ipilimumab 1 mg/kg was given. Patients got 3 mg/kg IV nivolumab weeks 1, 4, 7, 10, then biweekly through week 26. Germline-derived CDR1 and CDR2 are SGHAT and FQNNGV. The CDR3 has 12 residues. V gave up 3 bases and J gave up 7 bases, with 10 bases separating them. Only in-frame clones appear in the TCRdb table, and some are missing; sequencing was by immunoSEQ multiplex PCR. The table lists around 84,000 clones, 83% of them singletons. The source is a male donor with diffuse large B-cell lymphoma. This chain links TRBV11-2 with TRBJ2-7; D not certain. Material: PBMCs, obtained in a trial of ipilimumab plus nivolumab as post-transplant consolidation. CDR3 in amino acids: CASSLLGPEQYF. The CDR3 coding sequence is TGTGCCAGCAGCTTGTTGGGCCCTGAGCAGTACTTC.